This TCR beta chain came from a study of blood T cell repertoires in COVID-19. Study overall: COVID-19 samples from acute and convalescent phases originated in the United States, Italy and Spain. From T cells, B-cell-depleted T cells, or PBMCs came the material, which was cDNA or gDNA.

This clone showed up just a few times. Under the authors' procedure: Amplification of reference gene primers provided the estimated nucleated cell counts. Clones were sequenced by immunoSEQ multiplex PCR, and TCRdb holds only the in-frame ones, with some missing. V and J calls and clone size are given by that table; D and trimming were obtained from the DNA. This sample carries roughly 59,000 clones, more than 60% of them seen once, and the ten largest clones take more than 7.5%. V shed 5 bases, J shed 2 bases, and the junction held 3 bases outside the gene matches. The V gene's germline CDR1 is MDHEN and CDR2 SYDVKM. This CDR3 region has 15 residues.

The sequence came from a human donor in a cohort sampled during active COVID-19. The sample taken for sequencing was peripheral blood. The V and J genes are TRBV28 and TRBJ1-3; 10 nucleotides align to TRBD1. CDR3 sequence: CASSPTGGPGNTIYF. CDR3 in DNA: TGTGCCAGCAGTCCGACAGGGGGCCCTGGAAACACCATATATTTT. Using reference TRBV28 and TRBJ1-3 for the parts outside the CDR3, the full variable domain is DVKVTQSSRYLVKRTGEKVFLECVQDMDHENMFWYRQDPGLGLRLIYFSYDVKMKEKGDIPEGYSVSREKKERFSLILESASTNQTSMYLCASSPTGGPGNTIYFGEGSWLTVV.